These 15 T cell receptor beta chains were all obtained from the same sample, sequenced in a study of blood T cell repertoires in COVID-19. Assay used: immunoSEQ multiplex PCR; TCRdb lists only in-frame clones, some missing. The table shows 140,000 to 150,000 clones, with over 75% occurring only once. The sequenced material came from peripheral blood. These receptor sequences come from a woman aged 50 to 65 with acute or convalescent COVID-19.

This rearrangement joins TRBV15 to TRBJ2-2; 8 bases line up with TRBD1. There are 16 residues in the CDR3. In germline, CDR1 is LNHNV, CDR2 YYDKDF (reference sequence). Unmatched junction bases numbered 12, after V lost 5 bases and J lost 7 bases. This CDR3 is CATSSIIRTGGGELFF. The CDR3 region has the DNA TGTGCCACCAGCTCCATTATTCGAACAGGGGGCGGGGAGCTGTTTTTT.

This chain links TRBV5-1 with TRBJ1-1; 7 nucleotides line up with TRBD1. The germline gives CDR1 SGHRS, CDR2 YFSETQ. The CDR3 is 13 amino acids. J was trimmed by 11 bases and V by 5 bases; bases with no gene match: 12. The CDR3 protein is CASSTDEQGRAFF. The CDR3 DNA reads TGCGCCAGCAGTACCGACGAACAGGGGAGGGCTTTCTTT.

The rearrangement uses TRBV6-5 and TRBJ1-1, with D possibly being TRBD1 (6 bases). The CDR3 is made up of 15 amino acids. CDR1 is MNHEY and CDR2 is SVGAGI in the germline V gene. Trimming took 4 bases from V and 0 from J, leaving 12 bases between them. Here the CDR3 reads CASSSTGSMNTEAFF. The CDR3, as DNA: TGTGCCAGCAGTTCGACAGGAAGCATGAACACTGAAGCTTTCTTT.

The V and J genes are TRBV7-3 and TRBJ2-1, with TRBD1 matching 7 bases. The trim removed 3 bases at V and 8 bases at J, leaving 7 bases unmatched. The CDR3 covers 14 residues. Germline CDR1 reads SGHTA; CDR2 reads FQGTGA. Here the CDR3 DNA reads TGTGCCAGCAGCTTTCGGGACAGTCTCGATGAGCAGTTCTTC. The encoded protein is CASSFRDSLDEQFF.

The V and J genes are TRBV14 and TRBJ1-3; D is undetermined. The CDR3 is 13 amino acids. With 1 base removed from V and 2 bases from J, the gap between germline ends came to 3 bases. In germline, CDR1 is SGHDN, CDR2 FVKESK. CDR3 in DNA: TGTGCCAGCAGCCAAGTAGCTGGAAACACCATATATTTT. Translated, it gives CASSQVAGNTIYF.

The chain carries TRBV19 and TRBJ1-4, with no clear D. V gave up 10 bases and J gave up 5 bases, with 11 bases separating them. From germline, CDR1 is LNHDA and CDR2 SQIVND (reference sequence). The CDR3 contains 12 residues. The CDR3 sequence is CATQRKNEKLFF. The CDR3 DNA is TGTGCCACCCAGAGGAAGAATGAAAAACTGTTTTTT. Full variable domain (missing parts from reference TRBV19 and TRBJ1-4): DGGITQSPKYLFRKEGQNVTLSCEQNLNHDAMYWYRQDPGQGLRLIYYSQIVNDFQKGDIAEGYSVSREKKESFPLTVTSAQKNPTAFYLCATQRKNEKLFFGSGTQLSVL.

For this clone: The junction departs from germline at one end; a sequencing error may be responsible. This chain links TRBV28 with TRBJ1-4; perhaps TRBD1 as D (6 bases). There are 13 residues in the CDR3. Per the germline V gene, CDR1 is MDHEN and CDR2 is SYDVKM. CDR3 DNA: TGTGCCAGCCGTCGGGGGGCTAACGAAAAACTGTTTTTT. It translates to CASRRGANEKLFF. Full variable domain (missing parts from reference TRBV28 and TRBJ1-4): DVKVTQSSRYLVKRTGEKVFLECVQDMDHENMFWYRQDPGLGLRLIYFSYDVKMKEKGDIPEGYSVSREKKERFSLILESASTNQTSMYLCASRRGANEKLFFGSGTQLSVL.

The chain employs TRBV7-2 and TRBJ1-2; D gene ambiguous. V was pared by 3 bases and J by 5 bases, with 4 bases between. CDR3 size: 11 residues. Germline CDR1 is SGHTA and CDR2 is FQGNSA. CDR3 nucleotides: TGTGCCAGCAGCTTCATTTATGGCTACACCTTC. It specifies CASSFIYGYTF.

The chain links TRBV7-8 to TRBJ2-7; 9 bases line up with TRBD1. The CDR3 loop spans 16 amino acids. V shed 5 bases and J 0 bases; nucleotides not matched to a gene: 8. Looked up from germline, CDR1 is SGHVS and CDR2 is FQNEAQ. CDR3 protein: CASSPSIQGASYEQYF. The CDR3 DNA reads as TGTGCCAGCAGCCCGAGCATACAGGGGGCCTCCTACGAGCAGTACTTC. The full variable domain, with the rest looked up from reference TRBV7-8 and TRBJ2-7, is GAGVSQSPRYKVAKRGQDVALRCDPISGHVSLFWYQQALGQGPEFLTYFQNEAQLDKSGLPSDRFFAERPEGSVSTLKIQRTQQEDSAVYLCASSPSIQGASYEQYFGPGTRLTVT.

The CDR3 loop is CASSLQGEGEKLFF. The CDR3 nucleotides are TGTGCCAGCAGCCTACAGGGGGAGGGTGAAAAACTGTTTTTT. The chain couples TRBV7-9 to TRBJ1-4; 8 bases are a match to TRBD1. The CDR3 is 14 amino acids. J was trimmed by 7 bases and V by 5 bases; bases with no gene match: 6. Germline V gives CDR1 SEHNR, CDR2 FQNEAQ (reference sequence).

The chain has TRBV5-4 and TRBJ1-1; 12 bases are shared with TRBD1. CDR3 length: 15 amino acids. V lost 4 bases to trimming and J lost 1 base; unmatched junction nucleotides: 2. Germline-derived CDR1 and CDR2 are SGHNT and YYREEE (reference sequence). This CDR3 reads CASSQGQGANTEAFF. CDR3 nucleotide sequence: TGTGCCAGCAGCCAGGGACAGGGGGCGAACACTGAAGCTTTCTTT.

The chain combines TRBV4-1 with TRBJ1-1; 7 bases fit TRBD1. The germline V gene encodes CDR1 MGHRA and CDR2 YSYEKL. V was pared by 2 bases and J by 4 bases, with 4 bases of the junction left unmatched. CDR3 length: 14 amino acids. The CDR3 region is CASSQLKGATEAFF. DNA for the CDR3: TGCGCCAGCAGCCAATTGAAGGGGGCCACTGAAGCTTTCTTT.

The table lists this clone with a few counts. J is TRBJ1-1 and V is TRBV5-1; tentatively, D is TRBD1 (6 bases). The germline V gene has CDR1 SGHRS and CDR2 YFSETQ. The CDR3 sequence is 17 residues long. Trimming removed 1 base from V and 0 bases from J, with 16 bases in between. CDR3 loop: CASSLIPAGVLNTEAFF. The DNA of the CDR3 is TGCGCCAGCAGCTTGATCCCAGCAGGGGTCTTGAACACTGAAGCTTTCTTT.

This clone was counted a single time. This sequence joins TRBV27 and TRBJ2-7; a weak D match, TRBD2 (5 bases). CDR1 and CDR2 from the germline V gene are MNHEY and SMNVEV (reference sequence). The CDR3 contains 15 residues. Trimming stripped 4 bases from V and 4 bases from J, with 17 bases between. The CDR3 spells CASSSPGSTNYEQYF. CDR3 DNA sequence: TGTGCCAGCAGTTCCCCGGGAAGTACCAATTACGAGCAGTACTTC.

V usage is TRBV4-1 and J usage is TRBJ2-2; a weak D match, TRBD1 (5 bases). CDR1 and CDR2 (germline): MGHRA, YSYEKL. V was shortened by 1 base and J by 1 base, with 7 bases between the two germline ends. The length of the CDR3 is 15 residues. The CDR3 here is CASSQGTGNTGELFF. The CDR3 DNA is TGCGCCAGCAGCCAAGGAACAGGGAACACCGGGGAGCTGTTTTTT.